This T cell receptor (beta chain) originates from a study of CD8 T cells in Susac syndrome. Study-wide findings and caveats: The study's TCR sequencing and HLA analysis drew on a certain number of individuals. That number was acknowledged as relatively small.

Random hexamers were used to reverse transcribe the RNA input (roughly 0.5 to 1 ug). TCR beta CDR3 was amplified by immunoSEQ covering 54 Vbeta and 13 Jbeta. TCRdb reprocessed the immunoSEQ multiplex PCR reads with MiXCR, giving one entry per CDR3 protein. The table records about 47,000 distinct CDR3 sequences, about 91% of them present only once. As concerns this clonotype: Its specificity is unknown.

The germline V gene has CDR1 DFQATT and CDR2 SNEGSKA (reference sequence). The CDR3 is 14 amino acids. The junction had 2 bases not matched to a gene; V was cut back by 0 bases and J by 7 bases. In blood CD8+ and CD4+ T cells, TCR beta underwent sequencing. Purification of the CD8+ and CD4+ T cells relied on negative isolation, and TEMRA cells underwent FACS enrichment. Sequencing was performed on CD8+ T cells from PBMCs. The V and J genes are TRBV20-1 and TRBJ2-7; TRBD2 matches 14 bases. This clonotype was obtained from a human donor in good health. CDR3 residues: CSAREGLAGVEQYF. The DNA for the CDR3 is TGCAGTGCTAGAGAGGGACTAGCGGGAGTTGAGCAGTACTTC.